This paragraph reports one T cell receptor (beta chain). Its antigen is unknown. Profiled with immunoSEQ multiplex PCR; TCRdb holds only in-frame clones, not every one. The top ten hold around 19% of the sample, which has about 5,100 clones, under 85% seen once. These data originate in a study of chemoradiotherapy in HPV16-positive cancers. General study results and limits: Non-HPV-specific T cells did not expand in tumors during treatment, whereas candidate HPV-specific clones and E7-related motifs did. The functional HPV-specific definition rests on just two HPV16-positive patients.

CDR1 and CDR2 (germline): SGDLS, YYNGEE. Trimming left V 0 bases short and J 6 bases short, with 13 bases between. The CDR3 length is 14 residues. The chain employs TRBV9 and TRBJ2-7; D may be TRBD1 or TRBD2 (5 bases each). The sample in question was tumor tissue, obtained from a patient who underwent chemoradiotherapy. This TCR was recovered from a human donor with HPV-associated anogenital cancer. CDR3 nucleotide sequence: TGTGCCAGCAGCGTAGGTCCCGAGGGGTCCGAGCAGTACTTC. Its protein product is CASSVGPEGSEQYF.